One sample yielded the 18 T cell receptor beta chains listed below, sequenced in a study of somatic mutations in cytotoxic T cells in rheumatoid arthritis. Method: immunoSEQ multiplex PCR; TCRdb's copy keeps in-frame clones and lacks some. The sample yields about 14,000 clones, roughly 80% seen once. Material for sequencing was CD8+ T cells sorted from blood. The receptor set was obtained from an adult with rheumatoid arthritis.

This chain uses TRBV25-1 with TRBJ2-6; no firm D call. V dropped 4 bases and J dropped 0 bases, with 7 bases sitting between them. The CDR3 contains 15 residues. Germline V gene data show CDR1 as MGHDK and CDR2 as SYGVNS. This CDR3 reads CASSVGDSGANVLTF. The CDR3 DNA follows: TGTGCCAGCAGTGTTGGAGACTCTGGGGCCAACGTCCTGACTTTC.

This chain links TRBV9 with TRBJ2-1; no clear D. CDR1 and CDR2 (germline): SGDLS, YYNGEE. The CDR3 extends over 14 amino acids. The V and J ends lost 0 bases and 12 bases respectively, with 16 bases between them. CDR3 sequence (DNA): TGTGCCAGCAGCGTAGATGGCCTAGGGTTTTGGCAGTTCTTC. Its translation is CASSVDGLGFWQFF.

V is TRBV4-1 and J is TRBJ2-5; D is unresolved. The CDR3 length is 12 residues. Germline CDR1 reads MGHRA; CDR2 reads YSYEKL. Trimming took 0 bases from V and 4 from J, leaving 3 bases between them. The CDR3: CASSQDPETQYF. In DNA form, the CDR3 reads TGCGCCAGCAGCCAAGATCCAGAGACCCAGTACTTC.

This chain connects TRBV18 to TRBJ1-4; a weak D match, TRBD1 (5 bases). Germline CDR1 KGHSH, CDR2 LQKENI. Trimming pared 2 bases from V and 1 base from J, leaving 8 bases between. The CDR3 is made up of 15 amino acids. In DNA, the CDR3 is TGTGCCAGCTCACCAAGGGACGTAACTAATGAAAAACTGTTTTTT. Translation gives CASSPRDVTNEKLFF.

This clone is judged medium-sized (0.01 to 0.1%). This chain joins TRBV10-3 and TRBJ2-7, with D possibly being TRBD1 or TRBD2 (6 bases each). Germline V gene lookup returns CDR1 ENHRY and CDR2 SYGVKD. CDR3 size: 14 residues. With 11 bases removed from V and 0 bases from J, the gap between germline ends came to 17 bases. The CDR3 is CASDRGRDSYEQYF. The CDR3 coding sequence is TGTGCCTCGGATCGGGGGCGTGACTCCTACGAGCAGTACTTC.

The chain employs TRBV4-1 and TRBJ2-7, with 7 positions matching TRBD2. J was trimmed by 2 bases and V by 4 bases; bases with no gene match: 8. The CDR3 has 15 residues. Germline V CDR1 and CDR2: MGHRA, YSYEKL. The CDR3 coding sequence is TGCGCCAGCAGCCGGGGGGGAGGCGGAACCTACGAGCAGTACTTC. It codes for CASSRGGGGTYEQYF.

The rearrangement uses TRBV5-1 and TRBJ1-5; TRBD1 might be the D (6 bases). Germline CDR1 reads SGHRS; CDR2 reads YFSETQ. CDR3 length: 14 amino acids. Trimming pared 1 base from V and 3 bases from J, leaving 8 bases between. The CDR3 bases are TGCGCCAGCAGCTTGTCAGGGGACAATCAGCCCCAGCATTTT. Protein product: CASSLSGDNQPQHF.

CDR3 sequence (DNA): TGTGCCAGCAGTGACACCTTGACCGACAGGGGCGGCTACACCTTC. Translating it yields CASSDTLTDRGGYTF. The J gene is TRBJ1-2, the V gene TRBV6-4; the match to TRBD1 covers 8 bases. The ends lost 2 bases at V and 8 bases at J; junction bases unmatched: 10. This CDR3 has 15 residues. The germline CDR1 and CDR2 sequences are MRHNA and SNTAGT.

This clone occurred once. V and J are TRBV4-1 and TRBJ2-5, with 13 bases aligning to TRBD2. This CDR3 region has 15 residues. V shed 4 bases, J shed 5 bases, and the junction held 4 bases outside the gene matches. Per the germline V gene, CDR1 is MGHRA and CDR2 is YSYEKL. The CDR3, as DNA: TGCGCCAGCAGCCCTGGACTAGCGGGGGCGGAGACCCAGTACTTC. It translates to CASSPGLAGAETQYF.

The chain couples TRBV19 to TRBJ2-2; TRBD2 aligns across 7 bases. With V trimmed by 3 bases and J by 6 bases, 7 bases remained unmatched. The CDR3 has 15 amino acids. Per germline, CDR1 LNHDA and CDR2 SQIVND (reference sequence). In nucleotides, the CDR3 is TGTGCCAGTAGTATGGTAGGACTAGTGGCCGGGGAGCTGTTTTTT. This translates into CASSMVGLVAGELFF.

The chain has TRBV27 and TRBJ2-2; D is perhaps TRBD1 or TRBD2 (5 bases each). This CDR3 has 17 amino acids. Germline V gene data show CDR1 as MNHEY and CDR2 as SMNVEV (reference sequence). Trimming cost V 0 bases and J 5 bases, with 16 bases left between them. In DNA, the CDR3 is TGTGCCAGCAGTTTATCGAGTAGTGGCTGGGGGACCGGGGAGCTGTTTTTT. Its translation: CASSLSSSGWGTGELFF.

The chain recombines TRBV5-4 with TRBJ2-5, with D perhaps assigned TRBD1 or TRBD2 (5 bases each). CDR1 SGHNT and CDR2 YYREEE come from the germline V gene (reference sequence). Trimming shortened V by 4 bases and J by 4 bases, and 20 bases separated the two germline ends. The CDR3 is 16 residues long. CDR3 residues: CASSLRLTQVGETQYF. The CDR3 DNA sequence: TGTGCCAGCAGCCTACGACTAACACAGGTTGGAGAGACCCAGTACTTC.

The DNA of the CDR3 is TGCGCCAGCAGCTTCCCCCGGGACGGAGGTAACTATGGCTACACCTTC. Amino acids: CASSFPRDGGNYGYTF. The chain is built from TRBV5-1 and TRBJ1-2, with D perhaps matching TRBD1 (5 bases). The CDR3 spans 16 residues. Germline CDR1 reads SGHRS; CDR2 reads YFSETQ. Deletions cut 2 bases from V and 1 base from J, with 15 bases between.

The chain is built from TRBV19 and TRBJ1-1, with 7 bases fitting TRBD1. CDR3 length: 15 amino acids. V lost 5 bases, J lost 1 base, and 7 bases stayed unmatched. CDR1 and CDR2 (germline): LNHDA, SQIVND (reference sequence). Here the CDR3 reads CASSPREGANTEAFF. CDR3 bases: TGTGCCAGTAGTCCCCGGGAGGGGGCGAACACTGAAGCTTTCTTT. The full variable domain, rest sourced from reference TRBV19 and TRBJ1-1, is DGGITQSPKYLFRKEGQNVTLSCEQNLNHDAMYWYRQDPGQGLRLIYYSQIVNDFQKGDIAEGYSVSREKKESFPLTVTSAQKNPTAFYLCASSPREGANTEAFFGQGTRLTVV.

The V and J genes are TRBV7-8 and TRBJ2-7; TRBD2 aligns across 14 bases. V gave up 6 bases and J gave up 4 bases; unmatched junction bases: 5. CDR3 length equals 15 residues. CDR1 and CDR2 from the germline V gene are SGHVS and FQNEAQ. CDR3 bases: TGTGCCAGCAGACCAGGACTAGCGGGGGGTTACGAGCAGTACTTC. Translation gives CASRPGLAGGYEQYF.

The sample holds one count of this clone. The gene calls are TRBV11-2 and TRBJ2-5; the match to TRBD2 covers 9 bases. V shed 4 bases, J shed 1 base, and the junction held 7 bases outside the gene matches. The CDR3 runs to 16 residues. CDR1 SGHAT and CDR2 FQNNGV come from the germline V gene. CDR3 loop: CASSSLAGSLQETQYF. The CDR3, as DNA: TGTGCCAGCAGCTCCCTAGCGGGGTCGCTCCAAGAGACCCAGTACTTC.

The CDR3 DNA sequence: TGTGCCAGCAGCTGGGACAGGGAAGGCACTGAAGCTTTCTTT. Translation: CASSWDREGTEAFF. V and J are TRBV7-9 and TRBJ1-1, with 9 bases matching TRBD1. This CDR3 is built from 14 residues. Germline assignment: CDR1 SEHNR and CDR2 FQNEAQ (reference sequence). V dropped 4 bases and J dropped 4; count of bases not matched to a gene: 4.

The chain links TRBV5-1 to TRBJ1-1; 7 bases fit TRBD1. CDR1 is SGHRS and CDR2 is YFSETQ in the germline V gene. The CDR3 runs to 15 residues. The V segment lost 1 base and the J segment 4 bases; nucleotides outside the gene matches: 7. This CDR3 reads CASSLSTGASTEAFF. DNA of the CDR3: TGCGCCAGCAGCTTGTCCACAGGGGCGAGCACTGAAGCTTTCTTT.